One sample yielded the 28 T cell receptor beta chains listed below, sequenced in a study of blood T cell repertoires in COVID-19. Assay used: immunoSEQ multiplex PCR; TCRdb lists only in-frame clones, some missing. The sample carries a few hundred thousand clones, roughly 84% recorded once. Sequencing used PBMCs or T cells enriched from blood (not recorded which). The source is a man in his fifties who had recovered from COVID-19.

This rearrangement joins TRBV7-9 to TRBJ1-1, with 7 bases aligning to TRBD1. CDR1 is SEHNR and CDR2 is FQNEAQ in the germline V gene (reference sequence). The length of the CDR3 is 15 residues. J lost 0 bases, V lost 4 bases, and 5 bases had no gene match. In DNA form, the CDR3 reads TGTGCCAGCAGCTACGGGGACAGATTGAACACTGAAGCTTTCTTT. This gives the protein CASSYGDRLNTEAFF.

The rearrangement links TRBV18 to TRBJ2-5; TRBD1 agrees at 8 bases. This CDR3 has 15 residues. The J segment lost 5 bases and the V segment lost 3 bases, leaving 8 bases of the junction unmatched. Germline assignment: CDR1 KGHSH and CDR2 LQKENI. CDR3 in amino acids: CASSPMPGQGETQYF. As DNA, the CDR3 is TGTGCCAGCTCACCCATGCCCGGACAGGGTGAGACCCAGTACTTC.

This rearrangement joins TRBV5-1 to TRBJ1-4; D call uncertain. CDR1 SGHRS and CDR2 YFSETQ come from the germline V gene. Deletions cut 1 base from V and 5 bases from J, with 9 bases between. The CDR3 consists of 14 residues. CDR3 amino acids: CASSLNAQNEKLFF. The CDR3 DNA reads as TGCGCCAGCAGCTTGAATGCACAAAATGAAAAACTGTTTTTT.

V and J are TRBV2 and TRBJ1-1; unclear D gene. Per the germline V gene, CDR1 is SNHLY and CDR2 is FYNNEI. The CDR3 has 14 amino acids. Trimming took off 7 bases at V and 1 base at J, with 13 bases between the two ends. The CDR3: CASNEPDKNTEAFF. CDR3 DNA: TGTGCCAGCAACGAACCAGACAAGAACACTGAAGCTTTCTTT.

The chain uses TRBV30 and TRBJ1-2; 8 positions agree with TRBD1. This CDR3 comprises 15 residues. Per the germline V gene, CDR1 is GTSNPN and CDR2 is SVGIG (reference sequence). V trimming: 1 base; J trimming: 0 bases; junction bases outside the gene matches: 4. CDR3 sequence: CAWSAGTGTNYGYTF. For the CDR3, the DNA is TGTGCCTGGAGTGCTGGGACAGGAACTAACTATGGCTACACCTTC.

This rearrangement joins TRBV18 to TRBJ1-6; 10 nucleotides line up with TRBD1. Germline loops: CDR1 KGHSH, CDR2 LQKENI. This CDR3 has 14 amino acids. Trimming removed 4 bases from V and 10 bases from J; junction bases left unmatched: 4. The CDR3 bases are TGTGCCAGCTCACGGACAGGGGGGAAATCACCCCTCCACTTT. Translated: CASSRTGGKSPLHF.

This chain links TRBV28 with TRBJ2-7; 12 nucleotides match TRBD2. Losses at the gene ends were 3 bases for V and 3 bases for J; bases not matched to a gene: 3. Germline V gene sequence: CDR1 MDHEN, CDR2 SYDVKM. The CDR3 has 15 amino acids. CDR3 DNA: TGTGCCAGCAGTTTCCCGGGACTAGCGGGCTACGAGCAGTACTTC. As protein: CASSFPGLAGYEQYF.

The chain combines TRBV11-3 with TRBJ2-2; a possible D gene is TRBD2 (5 bases). This CDR3 is built from 14 residues. The germline V gene encodes CDR1 SGHNT and CDR2 YENEEA. Trimming removed 4 bases at V and 6 bases at J, with 12 bases between. Here the CDR3 reads CASSSRLLAGELFF. In nucleotides, the CDR3 is TGTGCCAGCAGCTCCCGACTATTGGCCGGGGAGCTGTTTTTT.

V is TRBV5-1 and J is TRBJ1-2; D is possibly TRBD1 (5 bases). Trimming left V 4 bases short and J 6 bases short, with 19 bases between. Germline V gives CDR1 SGHRS, CDR2 YFSETQ. CDR3 length: 15 amino acids. CDR3 region: CASSPEGRAPHGYTF. The CDR3 DNA follows: TGCGCCAGCAGCCCGGAAGGCAGGGCCCCTCATGGCTACACCTTC.

CDR3 bases: TGTGCCAGCAGCGTTAGAGGGAATGAGCAGTTCTTC. Residues: CASSVRGNEQFF. This rearrangement joins TRBV7-3 to TRBJ2-1, with a tentative D call TRBD2 (5 bases). This CDR3 region has 12 residues. V was pared by 5 bases and J by 7 bases, with 9 bases between. The germline CDR1 and CDR2 sequences are SGHTA and FQGTGA.

This chain links TRBV7-2 with TRBJ1-5; 7 bases are shared with TRBD1. CDR1 is SGHTA, CDR2 FQGNSA, per germline. The CDR3 has 15 amino acids. Germline trimming cut 5 bases from V and 2 bases from J; bases unmatched to any gene: 6. In nucleotides, the CDR3 is TGTGCCAGCAGCCCCGGCAGGGGGGGCAATCAGCCCCAGCATTTT. Amino acids: CASSPGRGGNQPQHF.

This clone was seen more than once but under ten times. The chain joins TRBV4-2 to TRBJ2-5; 7 bases are a match to TRBD2. Trimming cost V 1 base and J 3 bases; bases outside gene matches: 8. The CDR3 has 16 amino acids. The germline V gene encodes CDR1 LGHNA and CDR2 YNFKEQ. CDR3 region: CASSQGEARGKETQYF. The CDR3 DNA reads TGTGCCAGCAGCCAAGGGGAGGCGCGGGGGAAAGAGACCCAGTACTTC.

This clone appeared a few times. The V gene is TRBV29-1, the J gene TRBJ2-2; 11 bases line up with TRBD2. With 5 bases clipped from V and 1 base from J, the junction kept 3 bases outside the gene matches. Germline loops: CDR1 SQVTM, CDR2 ANQGSEA. The CDR3 extends over 15 amino acids. CDR3 in amino acids: CSVSGTSGNTGELFF. Written as DNA, the CDR3 is TGCAGCGTTTCCGGGACTAGCGGGAACACCGGGGAGCTGTTTTTT.

The V call is TRBV18, the J call TRBJ2-2, with 7 bases identical to TRBD2. The CDR3 loop spans 16 amino acids. Germline V CDR1 and CDR2: KGHSH, LQKENI. J lost 2 bases, V lost 3 bases, and 6 bases had no gene match. The CDR3 coding sequence is TGTGCCAGCTCACCCCAACTAGCGATCAACACCGGGGAGCTGTTTTTT. The encoded protein is CASSPQLAINTGELFF.

The rearrangement joins TRBV18 to TRBJ1-3; unclear D gene. The germline gives CDR1 KGHSH, CDR2 LQKENI. The CDR3 covers 15 residues. V lost 1 base and J lost 0, with 7 bases in between. This chain's CDR3 is CASSPRGNSGNTIYF. As DNA, the CDR3 is TGTGCCAGCTCACCACGCGGGAACTCTGGAAACACCATATATTTT.

The chain combines TRBV9 with TRBJ1-2; D is possibly TRBD1 (5 bases). The CDR3 has 14 residues. The V end lost 4 bases, the J end lost 8 bases, and 18 bases lay between the germline ends. CDR1 and CDR2 from the germline V gene are SGDLS and YYNGEE. CDR3 in DNA: TGTGCCAGCAGCCTAAGGGGACTCAACGACGGCTACACCTTC. This sequence encodes CASSLRGLNDGYTF. Together with reference TRBV9 and TRBJ1-2, the CDR3 gives the full variable domain: DSGVTQTPKHLITATGQRVTLRCSPRSGDLSVYWYQQSLDQGLQFLIQYYNGEERAKGNILERFSAQQFPDLHSELNLSSLELGDSALYFCASSLRGLNDGYTFGSGTRLTVV.

This clone was seen a few times. CDR3 sequence: CSVGSGWDYGYTF. The DNA for the CDR3 is TGCAGCGTTGGGTCAGGGTGGGACTATGGCTACACCTTC. The chain joins TRBV29-1 to TRBJ1-2; a possible D gene is TRBD1 (5 bases). CDR3 length: 13 residues. Germline-derived CDR1 and CDR2 are SQVTM and ANQGSEA. The V end was cut by 4 bases, the J end by 3 bases, with 12 bases between. Full variable domain (outside the CDR3, taken from reference TRBV29-1 and TRBJ1-2): SAVISQKPSRDICQRGTSLTIQCQVDSQVTMMFWYRQQPGQSLTLIATANQGSEATYESGFVIDKFPISRPNLTFSTLTVSNMSPEDSSIYLCSVGSGWDYGYTFGSGTRLTVV.

V and J are TRBV5-1 and TRBJ2-7; 10 bases fit TRBD1. Trimming removed 2 bases from V and 4 bases from J; junction bases left unmatched: 9. The CDR3 is 16 residues long. Germline V gene sequence: CDR1 SGHRS, CDR2 YFSETQ. The CDR3, as DNA: TGCGCCAGCAGCTTAGGGGGACAGGGGTTACTTTACGAGCAGTACTTC. This codes for CASSLGGQGLLYEQYF.

The rearrangement joins TRBV27 to TRBJ1-1; D gene unclear. This CDR3 has 13 amino acids. V lost 5 bases, J lost 1 base, and 8 bases lay in between. Germline V lookup: CDR1 MNHEY, CDR2 SMNVEV (reference sequence). The CDR3 region is CASSARQNTEAFF. The CDR3 coding sequence is TGTGCCAGCAGTGCCCGACAGAACACTGAAGCTTTCTTT.

In nucleotides, the CDR3 is TGCAGCGTTATGACAGGCATTGAAGCTTTCTTT. It encodes CSVMTGIEAFF. The J gene is TRBJ1-1, the V gene TRBV29-1; D possibly corresponds to TRBD1 (6 bases). V lost 5 bases and J 7 bases, leaving 11 bases between the germline ends. The CDR3 is made up of 11 amino acids. Germline V gene lookup returns CDR1 SQVTM and CDR2 ANQGSEA.

This clone was recorded at least ten times. The V and J genes are TRBV28 and TRBJ2-7; 8 nucleotides line up with TRBD2. Trimming cost V 5 bases and J 4 bases; bases outside gene matches: 22. The CDR3 spans 19 residues. The germline V gene encodes CDR1 MDHEN and CDR2 SYDVKM. CDR3 bases: TGTGCCAGCAGTATTTCAAGGTCGTGGAGGTCGGGAGGGATTTACGAGCAGTACTTC. Protein: CASSISRSWRSGGIYEQYF.

V and J are TRBV7-9 and TRBJ1-4, with 9 nucleotides matching TRBD1. Germline CDR1 and CDR2: SEHNR and FQNEAQ (reference sequence). J lost 0 bases, V lost 1 base, and 9 bases had no gene match. This CDR3 is 19 amino acids long. CDR3 sequence reads: CASSLEDRGPSATNEKLFF. CDR3 DNA: TGTGCCAGCAGCTTAGAGGACAGGGGCCCTTCTGCAACTAATGAAAAACTGTTTTTT.

This chain joins TRBV5-6 and TRBJ2-7; TRBD2 might be the D (6 bases). This CDR3 has 13 residues. V was trimmed by 2 bases and J by 3 bases, leaving 9 bases between them. The germline V gene has CDR1 SGHDT and CDR2 YYEEEE. Here the CDR3 DNA reads TGTGCCAGCAGCTTTGGGGAGGACTACGAGCAGTACTTC. This sequence encodes CASSFGEDYEQYF.

The chain couples TRBV3-1 (or the pseudogene TRBV3-2) to TRBJ2-7; TRBD2 aligns across 13 bases. The germline V gene encodes CDR1 LGHDT and CDR2 YNNKEL (reference sequence). This CDR3 comprises 17 residues. J was trimmed by 2 bases and V by 0 bases; bases with no gene match: 4. The CDR3 reads CASSQDTSGRGTYEQYF. The CDR3 bases are TGTGCCAGCAGCCAAGACACTAGCGGGAGGGGAACCTACGAGCAGTACTTC.

The V call is TRBV5-1, the J call TRBJ2-7; 10 bases match TRBD2. Germline trimming cut 0 bases from V and 3 bases from J; bases unmatched to any gene: 9. Germline CDR1 SGHRS, CDR2 YFSETQ. The CDR3 contains 17 residues. The CDR3 DNA reads TGCGCCAGCAGCTTGGCCGAACGACTAGCGGGCAACTACGAGCAGTACTTC. Encoded protein: CASSLAERLAGNYEQYF.

This sequence joins TRBV12-5 and TRBJ2-7; 10 bases agree with TRBD1. Per germline, CDR1 LGHNT and CDR2 FRNRAP. This CDR3 is 18 amino acids long. After removal of 0 bases from V and 3 bases from J, the junction contained 11 bases not matched to a gene. The CDR3 sequence is CASGLVSKTGTGDYEQYF. The CDR3 nucleotides are TGTGCTAGTGGTTTGGTATCAAAAACCGGGACAGGGGACTACGAGCAGTACTTC.

The rearrangement joins TRBV11-2 to TRBJ1-2; 7 bases match TRBD1. This CDR3 has 12 residues. J lost 7 bases, V lost 4 bases, and 3 bases had no gene match. Per the germline V gene, CDR1 is SGHAT and CDR2 is FQNNGV. Here the CDR3 reads CASSSTGSGYTF. The CDR3 DNA reads TGTGCCAGCAGCTCGACAGGGAGTGGCTACACCTTC.

The rearrangement links TRBV30 to TRBJ2-1; 13 bases are shared with TRBD2. The V and J ends lost 4 bases and 1 base, in that order; junction bases with no gene match: 7. The CDR3 totals 17 residues. In germline, CDR1 is GTSNPN, CDR2 SVGIG (reference sequence). CDR3 in DNA: TGTGCCTGGATGGGACTAGCGGGGCCCCCATCCTACAATGAGCAGTTCTTC. This encodes CAWMGLAGPPSYNEQFF.